This T cell receptor beta chain was profiled in a study of cytomegalovirus exposure and HLA in healthy donors. Study overall: Across a few hundred genotyped donors, over 70% landed in the Caucasian-associated ancestry cluster.

A note on this clone: The same CDR3 can be traced to other DNA sequences in this sample.

PCR used 60 Vbeta primers and 13 Jbeta primers. The table came from immunoSEQ multiplex PCR; TCRdb's copy has only in-frame clones and leaves some out. The sample contains over 200,000 clones, about 85% of which appear only once. The CDR3 has 11 residues. V lost 5 bases, J lost 6 bases, and 5 bases lay in between. The germline gives CDR1 MNHEY, CDR2 SVGAGI. The source is a human donor in good health. Sequencing was performed on PBMCs. The J gene is TRBJ2-1, the V gene TRBV6-5; a possible D gene is TRBD2 (5 bases). The CDR3 here is CASSRGNEQFF. The CDR3 DNA reads TGTGCCAGCAGTCGGGGCAATGAGCAGTTCTTC.